The 9 T cell receptor beta chains listed next were all sequenced from one sample in a study of cytomegalovirus exposure and HLA in healthy donors. It was with 60 Vbeta and 13 Jbeta primers that the PCR ran. Profiled with immunoSEQ multiplex PCR; TCRdb holds only in-frame clones, not every one. This sample has 150,000 to 200,000 clones, with approximately 80% found just once. Sequencing was carried out using PBMCs. Every receptor here comes from a female donor in good health and CMV-seronegative.

This chain uses TRBV4-3 with TRBJ2-7; 7 nucleotides align to TRBD2. The ends lost 0 bases at V and 5 bases at J; junction bases unmatched: 13. Germline CDR1 reads LGHNA; CDR2 reads YSLEER. This CDR3 is built from 17 residues. CDR3 DNA: TGCGCCAGCAGCCAAGAAACACAAGAGGGGAGGGCCAACGAGCAGTACTTC. As protein: CASSQETQEGRANEQYF.

This clone was observed a few times. The chain carries TRBV28 and TRBJ2-7; 11 nucleotides agree with TRBD2. V gave up 8 bases and J gave up 5 bases; unmatched junction bases: 8. The CDR3 is 14 residues long. Per germline, CDR1 MDHEN and CDR2 SYDVKM. DNA for the CDR3: TGTGCCAGCCTCCCTAGCGGGAGGTCCCACGAGCAGTACTTC. Its translation is CASLPSGRSHEQYF.

Points on this clone: An end of the junction does not agree with germline; a read error may underlie this. This CDR3 is also generated by other DNA sequences in the sample. This chain connects TRBV28 to TRBJ1-1; 9 bases align to TRBD1. The germline CDR1 and CDR2 sequences are MDHEN and SYDVKM. The CDR3 consists of 15 residues. In DNA form, the CDR3 reads TGTGCCAGCAGTTTGTCTGGGACAGGGTTAGCTGAGGCTTTCTTT. Protein sequence: CASSLSGTGLAEAFF. The full variable domain, completed using reference TRBV28 and TRBJ1-1, is DVKVTQSSRYLVKRTGEKVFLECVQDMDHENMFWYRQDPGLGLRLIYFSYDVKMKEKGDIPEGYSVSREKKERFSLILESASTNQTSMYLCASSLSGTGLAEAFFGQGTRLTVV.

This clone has more than one count but fewer than ten. The chain recombines TRBV27 with TRBJ2-1; 9 bases are a match to TRBD2. The V segment lost 6 bases and the J segment 4 bases; nucleotides outside the gene matches: 1. The germline V gene encodes CDR1 MNHEY and CDR2 SMNVEV (reference sequence). This CDR3 has 13 residues. The CDR3 sequence: CASRLAGYNEQFF. The CDR3 DNA reads as TGTGCCAGCAGACTAGCGGGTTACAATGAGCAGTTCTTC.

V usage is TRBV28 and J usage is TRBJ1-5; no clear D. The V end was cut by 3 bases, the J end by 6 bases, with 15 bases between. Germline V lookup: CDR1 MDHEN, CDR2 SYDVKM. CDR3 length: 15 amino acids. The CDR3 sequence is CASSLGGVLRQPQHF. For the CDR3, the DNA is TGTGCCAGCAGTTTGGGCGGGGTTCTGCGTCAGCCCCAGCATTTT.

The chain joins TRBV28 to TRBJ1-5; D gene unclear. V was clipped by 6 bases and J by 4 bases, with 7 bases between them. This CDR3 has 12 residues. Germline V lookup: CDR1 MDHEN, CDR2 SYDVKM. The CDR3 protein is CASRTRNQPQHF. Here the CDR3 DNA reads TGTGCCAGCAGGACTAGGAATCAGCCCCAGCATTTT.

The genes are TRBV11-3 and TRBJ1-6, with 8 bases fitting TRBD1. CDR1 and CDR2 (germline): SGHNT, YENEEA. J was trimmed by 5 bases and V by 5 bases; bases with no gene match: 5. The CDR3 loop spans 15 amino acids. In DNA, the CDR3 is TGTGCCAGCAGCCCCCGGACAGGGAATAATTCACCCCTCCACTTT. It specifies CASSPRTGNNSPLHF.

This clone was detected once. The V call is TRBV27, the J call TRBJ2-1, with TRBD2 identical over 12 bases. The CDR3 length is 15 residues. The trim removed 2 bases at V and 9 bases at J, leaving 5 bases unmatched. The germline gives CDR1 MNHEY, CDR2 SMNVEV (reference sequence). CDR3 sequence: CASSLGLAGSGEQFF. The DNA for the CDR3 is TGTGCCAGCAGTTTAGGACTAGCGGGATCAGGTGAGCAGTTCTTC.

In its sample, this clone was seen a few times. Other nucleotide sequences from this sample produce the same CDR3. The chain carries TRBV14 and TRBJ1-1, with D perhaps matching TRBD1 (6 bases). This CDR3 contains 15 residues. Per germline, CDR1 SGHDN and CDR2 FVKESK. The V end lost 4 bases, the J end lost 2 bases, and 14 bases lay between the germline ends. CDR3 loop: CASSLRTGLNTEAFF. The DNA of the CDR3 is TGTGCCAGCAGCCTTCGAACAGGGTTAAACACTGAAGCTTTCTTT.